The 32 T cell receptor beta chains given below trace back to one sample, sequenced in a study of blood T cells in healthy people across ages. It was with a sample-barcoded 5' primer and a J-beta primer mix that a second PCR of roughly 7 to 12 cycles was run. TCRdb re-called the 5' RACE reads with MiXCR, one entry per CDR3 protein. The sample lists about 760,000 distinct CDR3 sequences, around 25% seen once, with 8% to 10% in the top ten. These sequences were also reported in another study, on T cells of mothers and their children.

The specimen was blood. All receptors derive from a boy aged 5-17 years in good health.

The chain carries TRBV12-3 or TRBV12-4 and TRBJ2-7, with a weak D call TRBD1 (5 bases). Between the trimmed V and J ends, which lost 2 bases and 6 bases, there was a span of 8 bases. The CDR3 loop spans 12 amino acids. The DNA for the CDR3 is TGTGCCAGCAGTTTAAGGGGTGTCGAGCAGTACTTC. It encodes CASSLRGVEQYF.

This clonotype occurred a few times. This chain links TRBV3-1 with TRBJ2-1, with 7 bases matching TRBD1. Losses at the gene ends were 7 bases for V and 7 bases for J; bases not matched to a gene: 7. The CDR3 loop spans 13 amino acids. Per the germline V gene, CDR1 is LGHDT and CDR2 is YNNKEL (reference sequence). The CDR3 sequence: CASMETGINEQFF. The CDR3 nucleotides are TGTGCCAGCATGGAGACAGGGATTAATGAGCAGTTCTTC.

There are a few counts of this clonotype. The chain is built from TRBV7-9 and TRBJ2-2; no firm D call. The V end was cut by 7 bases, the J end by 0 bases, with 9 bases between. The length of the CDR3 is 14 residues. The germline gives CDR1 SEHNR, CDR2 FQNEAQ (reference sequence). CDR3 DNA sequence: TGTGCCAGCAACGGACCGACGAACACCGGGGAGCTGTTTTTT. Protein sequence: CASNGPTNTGELFF.

The rearrangement uses TRBV20-1 and TRBJ1-1; D not certain. The CDR3 runs to 13 residues. CDR1 and CDR2 (germline): DFQATT, SNEGSKA (reference sequence). Trimming removed 4 bases at V and 0 bases at J, with 9 bases between. CDR3: CSAIGPVNTEAFF. CDR3 DNA: TGCAGTGCTATCGGGCCGGTGAACACTGAAGCTTTCTTT.

In its sample, this clonotype was seen a few times. The chain recombines TRBV18 with TRBJ2-1, with TRBD2 identical over 8 bases. The end of the DNA aligns better with TRBJ2-7, so the J call may be wrong. Germline CDR1 and CDR2: KGHSH and LQKENI. The CDR3 contains 14 residues. The CDR3 spells CASSPSGGLNEQYF. CDR3 bases: TGTGCCAGCTCACCGAGCGGGGGATTGAACGAGCAGTACTTC.

This clonotype was picked up a small number of times. CDR3: CASRGDTQYF. CDR3 nucleotides: TGTGCCAGCAGAGGGGATACGCAGTATTTT. This rearrangement joins TRBV2 to TRBJ2-3, with no clear D. Trimming removed 6 bases at V and 6 bases at J, with 4 bases between. This CDR3 is built from 10 residues. In germline, CDR1 is SNHLY, CDR2 FYNNEI.

The chain links TRBV27 to TRBJ2-3; the D call may be TRBD1 or TRBD2 (6 bases each). V gave up 6 bases and J gave up 2 bases, with 21 bases separating them. The length of the CDR3 is 17 residues. The germline CDR1 and CDR2 sequences are MNHEY and SMNVEV (reference sequence). CDR3 residues: CASSRRSGARDTDTQYF. CDR3 DNA: TGTGCCAGCAGCCGGAGGTCGGGGGCCCGGGACACAGATACGCAGTATTTT.

This chain joins TRBV27 and TRBJ2-7; D uncertain. There are 16 residues in the CDR3. The V gene's germline CDR1 is MNHEY and CDR2 SMNVEV (reference sequence). V was trimmed by 3 bases and J by 3 bases, leaving 18 bases between them. The DNA of the CDR3 is TGTGCCAGCAGTTTCCTGTCGGAATTAGGCCACTACGAGCAGTACTTC. As protein: CASSFLSELGHYEQYF.

The chain has TRBV2 and TRBJ2-2; D gene unclear. The V end was cut by 2 bases, the J end by 2 bases, with 6 bases between. The CDR3 is made up of 14 amino acids. Germline V lookup: CDR1 SNHLY, CDR2 FYNNEI. The CDR3 nucleotides read TGTGCCAGCAGTGAAAGAAGAAACACCGGGGAGCTGTTTTTT. Encoded protein: CASSERRNTGELFF.

This clonotype has a handful of counts. This chain joins TRBV6-5 and TRBJ2-5; tentatively, D is TRBD1 (6 bases). The J call may be incorrect, as the DNA end agrees better with TRBJ2-7. Germline CDR1 reads MNHEY; CDR2 reads SVGAGI. The CDR3 is 17 amino acids. The CDR3 reads CASSYSLQGIVLSEQYF. The CDR3, as DNA: TGTGCCAGCAGTTACTCCTTACAGGGTATTGTTTTAAGCGAGCAGTACTTC.

This clonotype was counted a few times. The genes are TRBV4-1 and TRBJ2-7; D not resolved. Germline CDR1 MGHRA, CDR2 YSYEKL. V gave up 0 bases and J gave up 5 bases, with 14 bases separating them. This CDR3 is 15 amino acids long. The CDR3 loop is CASSQEPGFEDEQYF. CDR3 sequence (DNA): TGCGCCAGCAGCCAAGAACCGGGTTTTGAGGACGAGCAGTACTTC.

The gene calls are TRBV3-1 and TRBJ2-1, with D perhaps assigned TRBD1 or TRBD2 (6 bases each). Germline V CDR1 and CDR2: LGHDT, YNNKEL (reference sequence). The CDR3 has 14 amino acids. V lost 1 base and J 5 bases, leaving 9 bases between the germline ends. The CDR3 region is CASSQGGGHNEQFF. CDR3 nucleotides: TGTGCCAGCAGCCAAGGTGGGGGGCACAATGAGCAGTTCTTC.

The CDR3 spells CASSLAGSSAYEQYF. The CDR3 coding sequence is TGTGCCAGCAGCTTAGCCGGGAGTAGCGCCTACGAGCAGTACTTC. The rearrangement links TRBV7-2 to TRBJ2-7; tentative D call: TRBD2 (6 bases). This CDR3 spans 15 amino acids. V lost 0 bases to trimming and J lost 2 bases, with 11 bases between them. The germline CDR1 and CDR2 sequences are SGHTA and FQGNSA.

In this sample, this clonotype turned up a few times. The chain has TRBV7-6 and TRBJ2-5, with 13 bases that match TRBD2. From germline, CDR1 is SGHVS and CDR2 FNYEAQ. After removal of 5 bases from V and 4 bases from J, the junction contained 10 bases not matched to a gene. This CDR3 has 17 amino acids. As DNA, the CDR3 is TGTGCCAGCAGCCCAGGACTAGCGGGGGCGTTGATAGAGACCCAGTACTTC. It is translated as CASSPGLAGALIETQYF. Complete variable domain (other parts from reference TRBV7-6 and TRBJ2-5): GAGVSQSPRYKVTKRGQDVALRCDPISGHVSLYWYRQALGQGPEFLTYFNYEAQQDKSGLPNDRFSAERPEGSISTLTIQRTEQRDSAMYRCASSPGLAGALIETQYFGPGTRLLVL.

This clonotype was seen a few times. The J gene is TRBJ2-7, the V gene TRBV12-3 or TRBV12-4, with 8 bases fitting TRBD2. Trimming cost V 3 bases and J 5 bases; bases outside gene matches: 6. The CDR3 has 14 residues. CDR3 nucleotide sequence: TGTGCCAGCAGTTTGGGACTAGGACCCAACGAGCAGTACTTC. This codes for CASSLGLGPNEQYF.

Note on this clonotype: At one of its ends the junction is not consistent with the germline gene, which may arise from a read error. V usage is TRBV10-3 and J usage is TRBJ2-5; 9 bases fit TRBD2. Per germline, CDR1 ENHRY and CDR2 SYGVKD. The CDR3 extends over 14 amino acids. The CDR3 DNA reads as TGTACCATCAGGGACGTAGCGGGAGCTGAGGCCCAGTACTTC. Amino acid sequence: CTIRDVAGAEAQYF.

In this sample, this clonotype turned up many times. This chain links TRBV12-3 or TRBV12-4 with TRBJ2-7; either TRBD1 or TRBD2 may fit D (5 bases each). The CDR3 extends over 13 amino acids. Deletions cut 5 bases from V and 2 bases from J, with 10 bases between. The CDR3 DNA follows: TGTGCCAGCAGTCCACGGGGCCCCTACGAGCAGTACTTC. It translates to CASSPRGPYEQYF.

The chain joins TRBV7-9 to TRBJ2-3; D unclear. Germline lookup yields CDR1 SEHNR and CDR2 FQNEAQ (reference sequence). V lost 4 bases and J lost 0, with 17 bases in between. The CDR3 consists of 17 residues. Here the CDR3 reads CASSSRVGSYSTDTQYF. The CDR3, as DNA: TGTGCCAGCAGCTCAAGAGTCGGCAGCTACAGCACAGATACGCAGTATTTT.

This sequence joins TRBV29-1 and TRBJ1-1; a weak D match, TRBD1 (6 bases). The germline gives CDR1 SQVTM, CDR2 ANQGSEA. The V end lost 8 bases, the J end lost 2 bases, and 12 bases lay between the germline ends. The CDR3 sequence is 12 residues long. The CDR3 DNA reads as TGCAGCATTCCACAGGGCAACACTGAAGCTTTCTTT. It specifies CSIPQGNTEAFF.

This clonotype occurred a few times. The chain employs TRBV3-1 and TRBJ1-6; D is unclear. CDR1 and CDR2 from the germline V gene are LGHDT and YNNKEL (reference sequence). The CDR3 covers 15 residues. V was trimmed by 3 bases and J by 5 bases, leaving 11 bases between them. CDR3 DNA sequence: TGTGCCAGCAGCCAGGAGGGAGTCGATAATTCACCCCTCCACTTT. This encodes CASSQEGVDNSPLHF.

The V call is TRBV6-6, the J call TRBJ2-7, with D unclear. Trimming pared 6 bases from V and 3 bases from J, leaving 9 bases between. This CDR3 is 12 amino acids long. The germline V gene has CDR1 MNHNY and CDR2 SVGAGI (reference sequence). Here the CDR3 reads CASSRPDYEQYF. In nucleotides, the CDR3 is TGTGCCAGCAGCAGGCCTGACTACGAGCAGTACTTC.

This clonotype was seen only a few times. The genes are TRBV7-3 and TRBJ2-2, with D unclear. CDR1 is SGHTA, CDR2 FQGTGA, per germline. V was cut by 4 bases and J by 5 bases, with 8 bases left in between. CDR3 length: 13 amino acids. Here the CDR3 DNA reads TGTGCCAGCAGCTCCGGACGGACCGGGGAGCTGTTTTTT. Its translation is CASSSGRTGELFF.

The table lists this clonotype with a count of one. J is TRBJ2-3 and V is TRBV2; 7 bases match TRBD2. V was clipped by 3 bases and J by 5 bases; unmatched bases: 2. CDR1 is SNHLY and CDR2 is FYNNEI in the germline V gene. The CDR3 is made up of 13 amino acids. CDR3 nucleotides: TGTGCCAGCAGTGATCGGGGGGAAGATACGCAGTATTTT. Its protein is CASSDRGEDTQYF.

The sample holds many counts of this clonotype. The genes are TRBV7-2 and TRBJ2-7; 8 bases align to TRBD2. The ends lost 5 bases at V and 0 bases at J; junction bases unmatched: 3. This CDR3 is built from 14 residues. CDR1 is SGHTA and CDR2 is FQGNSA in the germline V gene. CDR3 sequence reads: CASSVLADSYEQYF. The CDR3 nucleotides read TGTGCCAGCAGCGTACTAGCGGACTCCTACGAGCAGTACTTC.

The V and J genes are TRBV20-1 and TRBJ2-3; 9 bases map to TRBD2. CDR1 is DFQATT and CDR2 is SNEGSKA in the germline V gene (reference sequence). The length of the CDR3 is 18 residues. J lost 0 bases, V lost 3 bases, and 13 bases had no gene match. The CDR3 loop reads CSASSGWSSGTSTDTQYF. CDR3 DNA: TGCAGTGCTAGTTCGGGTTGGTCTAGCGGGACTAGCACAGATACGCAGTATTTT.

The chain has TRBV20-1 and TRBJ2-3; 12 bases fit TRBD2. Trimming removed 7 bases from V and 1 base from J; junction bases left unmatched: 9. This CDR3 spans 16 amino acids. Germline values: CDR1 DFQATT, CDR2 SNEGSKA (reference sequence). The DNA of the CDR3 is TGCAGTGTATCTGGGACTAGCGGGTTGGGCACAGATACGCAGTATTTT. Encoded protein: CSVSGTSGLGTDTQYF.

The CDR3 DNA follows: TGCGCCAGCAGCCAAGCGGCTAGCGGGGGGGTCGAGCAGTACTTC. Residues: CASSQAASGGVEQYF. The chain has TRBV4-3 and TRBJ2-7, with 12 positions matching TRBD2. CDR3 length: 15 amino acids. The V gene end was trimmed by 1 base and the J gene end by 6 bases; junction bases not matched to a gene: 4. Germline V gene data show CDR1 as LGHNA and CDR2 as YSLEER.

CDR3 in DNA: TGCGCCAGCAGGGGCAGGGGGCGCGAGCAGTACTTC. It yields the protein CASRGRGREQYF. The rearrangement uses TRBV5-1 and TRBJ2-1; 8 bases align to TRBD1. The J call is uncertain, as TRBJ2-7 better fits the DNA end. CDR1 SGHRS and CDR2 YFSETQ come from the germline V gene. The CDR3 spans 12 residues.

This clonotype was seen a few times. The rearrangement uses TRBV10-3 and TRBJ2-1, with 12 bases lining up with TRBD1. The germline V gene has CDR1 ENHRY and CDR2 SYGVKD. Trimming at V came to 3 bases and at J to 6 bases, leaving 6 bases not matched to a gene. The CDR3 is 16 amino acids. CDR3 region: CAISDPGQGARNEQFF. The CDR3 nucleotides read TGTGCCATCAGTGATCCGGGACAGGGGGCGCGCAATGAGCAGTTCTTC.

The chain is built from TRBV9 and TRBJ2-1; TRBD2 matches 13 bases. The length of the CDR3 is 20 residues. Losses at the gene ends were 4 bases for V and 3 bases for J; bases not matched to a gene: 16. Germline values: CDR1 SGDLS, CDR2 YYNGEE. CDR3 sequence reads: CASSHPGTSGARGIYNEQFF. DNA of the CDR3: TGTGCCAGCAGCCACCCCGGGACTAGCGGGGCCAGGGGTATCTACAATGAGCAGTTCTTC.

There are many counts of this clonotype. At one of its ends the junction is not consistent with the germline gene, which may arise from a read error. The rearrangement uses TRBV28 and TRBJ2-7; the match to TRBD1 covers 8 bases. Germline assignment: CDR1 MDHEN and CDR2 SYDVKM. The CDR3 contains 13 residues. The CDR3 sequence is CASSTTGTGVPIF. CDR3 DNA sequence: TGTGCCAGCAGTACTACCGGGACAGGCGTACCTATATTC.

This clonotype has more than one count but fewer than ten. The CDR3 reads CSARVIQGGDYGYTF. Here the CDR3 DNA reads TGCAGTGCTAGAGTGATCCAGGGGGGGGACTATGGCTACACCTTC. The chain links TRBV20-1 to TRBJ1-2; 7 positions match TRBD1. Losses at the gene ends were 1 base for V and 3 bases for J; bases not matched to a gene: 8. The germline gives CDR1 DFQATT, CDR2 SNEGSKA (reference sequence). This CDR3 contains 15 residues.